The 29 T cell receptor beta chains listed next were all sequenced from one sample in a study of blood T cells in healthy people across ages (dated by TCRdb to 2014 to 2015). The library was built by means of 5' RACE. Reads for this sample came from an Illumina HiSeq 2500. A second PCR of about 7 to 12 cycles was run with a J-beta primer mix and a sample-barcoded 5' primer. The public sequencing data were trimmed at Q25 with fastp and processed into clonotypes with MiXCR by TCRdb, which kept only in-frame beta chains. Every entry covers one CDR3 protein and lists the most common genes and DNA from its rows. Present in this sample are 760,000 or so distinct CDR3 sequences, around 25% of which were seen just once. The ten largest clones take up 9.4% of the sample. The data also belong to a second study, concerning T cells of mothers and their children.

Material for sequencing was blood. The receptor source for this set is a boy aged 5 to 17 in good health.

Ten or more counts support this clonotype. The chain couples TRBV20-1 to TRBJ1-2, with D perhaps TRBD1 (6 bases). CDR3 length: 17 residues. Germline V CDR1 and CDR2: DFQATT, SNEGSKA (reference sequence). Trimming took off 3 bases at V and 0 bases at J, with 20 bases between the two ends. CDR3 residues: CSASQTPQGKANYGYTF. Written as DNA, the CDR3 is TGCAGTGCTAGTCAAACCCCTCAGGGGAAAGCTAACTATGGCTACACCTTC.

The rearrangement joins TRBV7-2 to TRBJ1-2, with a tentative D call TRBD1 (5 bases). V gave up 1 base and J gave up 1 base, with 13 bases separating them. This CDR3 spans 16 amino acids. Per germline, CDR1 SGHTA and CDR2 FQGNSA. CDR3 sequence reads: CASSLVGTEVNYGYTF. As DNA, the CDR3 is TGTGCCAGCAGCTTAGTAGGGACGGAGGTTAACTATGGCTACACCTTC.

This clonotype has a handful of counts. The chain has TRBV11-1 and TRBJ2-2, with a tentative D call TRBD2 (5 bases). This CDR3 contains 16 residues. With 5 bases removed from V and 5 bases from J, the gap between germline ends came to 18 bases. CDR1 and CDR2 from the germline V gene are SGHAT and FQDESV (reference sequence). The CDR3 here is CASSLIGSRRTGELFF. In DNA, the CDR3 is TGTGCCAGCAGCCTCATCGGGTCCCGGAGGACCGGGGAGCTGTTTTTT.

V is TRBV6-1 and J is TRBJ2-5; perhaps TRBD2 as D (6 bases). The CDR3 is 16 amino acids. Trimming left V 1 base short and J 4 bases short, with 16 bases between. Germline-derived CDR1 and CDR2 are MNHNS and SASEGT. CDR3 in amino acids: CASSEGPGGEGETQYF. The CDR3 bases are TGTGCCAGCAGTGAAGGCCCCGGGGGAGAGGGAGAGACCCAGTACTTC.

This clonotype was seen more than once but under ten times. The V and J genes are TRBV7-2 and TRBJ1-2; tentatively, D is TRBD1 (5 bases). Trimming removed 4 bases at V and 1 base at J, with 13 bases between. This CDR3 is built from 15 residues. Per the germline V gene, CDR1 is SGHTA and CDR2 is FQGNSA. This CDR3 reads CASSSSQGRNYGYTF. The DNA of the CDR3 is TGTGCCAGCAGCTCATCGCAGGGACGTAACTATGGCTACACCTTC.

The chain carries TRBV2 and TRBJ2-3; 11 bases are a match to TRBD2. J gave up 6 bases and V 9 bases, and 5 bases lay outside the gene matches. The V gene's germline CDR1 is SNHLY and CDR2 FYNNEI. This CDR3 region has 13 residues. The CDR3 DNA reads as TGTGCCAGTCTAGCGGGAGGAATGGATACGCAGTATTTT. Its translation is CASLAGGMDTQYF.

J is TRBJ2-7 and V is TRBV4-1, with 7 bases that match TRBD1. The CDR3 totals 14 residues. The germline gives CDR1 MGHRA, CDR2 YSYEKL. V gave up 2 bases and J gave up 4 bases; unmatched junction bases: 5. The CDR3 bases are TGCGCCAGCAGCCAATCGGACAGGCGTTACGAGCAGTACTTC. It specifies CASSQSDRRYEQYF.

The V and J genes are TRBV5-4 and TRBJ2-3; D is possibly TRBD1 or TRBD2 (5 bases each). CDR1 is SGHNT, CDR2 YYREEE, per germline (reference sequence). V was shortened by 4 bases and J by 2 bases, with 14 bases between the two germline ends. The CDR3 is made up of 15 amino acids. The CDR3, as DNA: TGTGCCAGCAGCAGAGACGGGACCTTCACAGATACGCAGTATTTT. It specifies CASSRDGTFTDTQYF.

V gene TRBV20-1 combines with J gene TRBJ1-6, with TRBD1 as a possible D gene (6 bases). The CDR3 covers 15 residues. V dropped 1 base and J dropped 7 bases, with 14 bases sitting between them. The germline V gene has CDR1 DFQATT and CDR2 SNEGSKA (reference sequence). The CDR3 region is CSARGLGQRNSPLHF. CDR3 sequence (DNA): TGCAGTGCTAGAGGACTCGGACAGAGAAATTCACCCCTCCACTTT.

CDR3 sequence (DNA): TGCAGCGTTGCTGGAATAATGAATGGCTACACCTTC. This codes for CSVAGIMNGYTF. The J gene is TRBJ1-2, the V gene TRBV29-1; no definite D call. The CDR3 is 12 amino acids. Germline CDR1 and CDR2: SQVTM and ANQGSEA. Trimming pared 4 bases from V and 6 bases from J, leaving 12 bases between.

This clonotype was seen more than once but under ten times. The V call is TRBV7-2, the J call TRBJ2-7, with 7 bases aligning to TRBD2. The CDR3 runs to 15 residues. V dropped 4 bases and J dropped 3; count of bases not matched to a gene: 9. The germline gives CDR1 SGHTA, CDR2 FQGNSA. CDR3 protein: CASSSASGTGYEQYF. CDR3 DNA: TGTGCCAGCAGCTCCGCAAGCGGGACTGGCTACGAGCAGTACTTC.

This clonotype has a handful of counts. J is TRBJ2-1 and V is TRBV12-3 or TRBV12-4; the match to TRBD2 covers 12 bases. The trim removed 6 bases at V and 3 bases at J, leaving 3 bases unmatched. There are 15 residues in the CDR3. The CDR3 region is CASRETSGSYNEQFF. The DNA for the CDR3 is TGTGCCAGCAGAGAGACTAGCGGGAGCTACAATGAGCAGTTCTTC.

V is TRBV15 and J is TRBJ2-5; the D gene is possibly TRBD1 (5 bases). Germline lookup yields CDR1 LNHNV and CDR2 YYDKDF (reference sequence). The V and J ends lost 4 bases and 5 bases respectively, with 14 bases between them. The CDR3 runs 14 residues. The CDR3 reads CATSIRSGWETQYF. The CDR3 bases are TGTGCCACCAGCATACGGTCAGGGTGGGAGACCCAGTACTTC.

This clonotype was detected only a few times. The chain couples TRBV5-5 to TRBJ2-1; possibly TRBD2 for D (5 bases). V gave up 2 bases and J gave up 10 bases, with 7 bases separating them. Looked up from germline, CDR1 is SGHKS and CDR2 is YYEKEE (reference sequence). The CDR3 consists of 11 residues. The CDR3 nucleotides read TGTGCCAGCAGCTTAGCGGAAGAGCAGTTCTTC. Its protein is CASSLAEEQFF.

This chain uses TRBV7-3 with TRBJ1-6; D remains unclear. V was shortened by 3 bases and J by 9 bases, with 12 bases between the two germline ends. CDR3 length: 14 residues. CDR1 is SGHTA and CDR2 is FQGTGA in the germline V gene. CDR3 sequence: CASSLTPFGSPLHF. The CDR3 DNA follows: TGTGCCAGCAGCTTGACCCCGTTCGGTTCACCCCTCCACTTT.

This clonotype was detected a few times. The rearrangement uses TRBV15 and TRBJ1-4, with D perhaps TRBD1 (5 bases). Germline-derived CDR1 and CDR2 are LNHNV and YYDKDF (reference sequence). Trimming left V 5 bases short and J 8 bases short, with 15 bases between. The CDR3 extends over 14 amino acids. The CDR3 nucleotides read TGTGCCACCAGCCCGCGCCGACAGACGGAAAAACTGTTTTTT. The encoded protein is CATSPRRQTEKLFF.

The chain carries TRBV7-9 and TRBJ2-5, with 10 positions matching TRBD1. Germline loops: CDR1 SEHNR, CDR2 FQNEAQ (reference sequence). V was pared by 4 bases and J by 2 bases, with 7 bases of the junction left unmatched. The CDR3 extends over 16 amino acids. For the CDR3, the DNA is TGTGCCAGCAGCTCCGACAGGGGGCGCGGGCAAGAGACCCAGTACTTC. Its translation is CASSSDRGRGQETQYF.

The genes are TRBV15 and TRBJ2-3; D may match TRBD1 or TRBD2 (5 bases each). V lost 3 bases to trimming and J lost 0 bases, with 19 bases between them. The germline gives CDR1 LNHNV, CDR2 YYDKDF (reference sequence). CDR3 length equals 18 residues. The CDR3 DNA is TGTGCCACCAGCAGGGAACTCCTGGGGGATACTAGCACAGATACGCAGTATTTT. Translated: CATSRELLGDTSTDTQYF.

This clonotype was counted once. The chain joins TRBV28 to TRBJ2-5, with 7 bases that match TRBD1. The CDR3 is 15 amino acids. Trimming at V came to 7 bases and at J to 4 bases, leaving 12 bases not matched to a gene. The germline V gene has CDR1 MDHEN and CDR2 SYDVKM. CDR3 sequence reads: CASTPSQAGGETQYF. The CDR3 DNA reads as TGTGCCAGCACCCCGAGTCAAGCAGGGGGAGAGACCCAGTACTTC.

This clonotype was observed a few times. The chain joins TRBV5-1 to TRBJ1-1; 7 positions match TRBD1. Germline V gives CDR1 SGHRS, CDR2 YFSETQ. This CDR3 is built from 15 residues. Germline trimming cut 0 bases from V and 1 base from J; bases unmatched to any gene: 3. CDR3 bases: TGCGCCAGCAGCTTGGAGGGGGCGACGAACACTGAAGCTTTCTTT. Its protein product is CASSLEGATNTEAFF.

The rearrangement uses TRBV29-1 and TRBJ2-3; 8 bases fit TRBD1. With 0 bases clipped from V and 0 bases from J, the junction kept 2 bases outside the gene matches. The CDR3 runs to 15 residues. CDR1 is SQVTM and CDR2 is ANQGSEA in the germline V gene. The CDR3 bases are TGCAGCGTTGAAGATCAGGGGGCAAGCACAGATACGCAGTATTTT. Protein product: CSVEDQGASTDTQYF.

In its sample, this clonotype was seen a few times. The rearrangement uses TRBV20-1 and TRBJ2-1; unclear D gene. The CDR3 sequence is 13 residues long. Germline lookup yields CDR1 DFQATT and CDR2 SNEGSKA (reference sequence). V lost 0 bases and J 3 bases, leaving 6 bases between the germline ends. CDR3 DNA: TGCAGTGCTAGAGACTCTGACTACAATGAGCAGTTCTTC. Its protein is CSARDSDYNEQFF.

This clonotype was seen a handful of times. The V gene is TRBV6-2 or TRBV6-3, the J gene TRBJ2-5, with 8 bases identical to TRBD1. The DNA end is a closer match to TRBJ2-7, so the J assignment may be wrong. CDR3 length: 14 residues. Germline V lookup: CDR1 MNHEY, CDR2 SVGEGT. The CDR3 DNA sequence: TGTGCCAGCAGTTACCAGGGGGCAACCTACGAGCAGTACTTC. This sequence encodes CASSYQGATYEQYF.

This rearrangement joins TRBV27 to TRBJ1-2; TRBD1 is a possible D gene (5 bases). Trimming removed 6 bases at V and 0 bases at J, with 11 bases between. CDR3 length equals 14 residues. The germline gives CDR1 MNHEY, CDR2 SMNVEV (reference sequence). The CDR3 nucleotides are TGTGCCAGCAGCCGACAGTCAACTAACTATGGCTACACCTTC. It encodes CASSRQSTNYGYTF.

A few counts support this clonotype. The chain joins TRBV6-5 to TRBJ2-5; no clear D gene. Trimming left V 2 bases short and J 3 bases short, with 22 bases between. The CDR3 is made up of 18 amino acids. Per germline, CDR1 MNHEY and CDR2 SVGAGI. This CDR3 reads CASSYRDPIVTVEETQYF. In DNA form, the CDR3 reads TGTGCCAGCAGTTACCGCGACCCAATCGTAACAGTAGAAGAGACCCAGTACTTC.

This clonotype showed up just a few times. The gene calls are TRBV20-1 and TRBJ2-3; D gene unclear. Trimming removed 0 bases from V and 6 bases from J, with 22 bases in between. The CDR3 loop spans 17 amino acids. Germline V CDR1 and CDR2: DFQATT, SNEGSKA (reference sequence). CDR3 region: CSARDSPLAVFRDTQYF. As DNA, the CDR3 is TGCAGTGCTAGAGATTCTCCGTTGGCAGTGTTCCGGGATACGCAGTATTTT.

The rearrangement joins TRBV28 to TRBJ2-5; D possibly uses TRBD1 or TRBD2 (5 bases each). The CDR3 is 13 amino acids. Deletions cut 8 bases from V and 4 bases from J, with 14 bases between. Germline values: CDR1 MDHEN, CDR2 SYDVKM. This CDR3 reads CASSSRVSETQYF. DNA for the CDR3: TGTGCCAGCTCTAGCAGGGTTTCAGAGACCCAGTACTTC. The full variable domain, its missing parts supplied by reference TRBV28 and TRBJ2-5, is DVKVTQSSRYLVKRTGEKVFLECVQDMDHENMFWYRQDPGLGLRLIYFSYDVKMKEKGDIPEGYSVSREKKERFSLILESASTNQTSMYLCASSSRVSETQYFGPGTRLLVL.

This chain uses TRBV11-2 with TRBJ2-6; the D gene is possibly TRBD2 (6 bases). The CDR3 is 18 residues long. The germline CDR1 and CDR2 sequences are SGHAT and FQNNGV. V was trimmed by 5 bases and J by 0 bases, leaving 17 bases between them. CDR3 in DNA: TGTGCCAGCAGCGGTAATGGAGGGGTAATCTCTGGGGCCAACGTCCTGACTTTC. It codes for CASSGNGGVISGANVLTF.

The chain couples TRBV4-1 to TRBJ2-1; possibly TRBD1 for D (7 bases). Trimming pared 2 bases from V and 0 bases from J, leaving 17 bases between. CDR3 length: 18 amino acids. Per the germline V gene, CDR1 is MGHRA and CDR2 is YSYEKL. The CDR3 sequence: CASSQLSGGFSSYNEQFF. Here the CDR3 DNA reads TGCGCCAGCAGCCAACTCTCAGGGGGGTTTAGCTCCTACAATGAGCAGTTCTTC.